This passage covers 15 T cell receptor beta chains from one sample sequenced in a study of blood T cell repertoires in COVID-19. Only in-frame clones appear in the TCRdb table, and some are missing; sequencing was by immunoSEQ multiplex PCR. The sample carries 150,000 or so clones, more than 75% recorded once. Sequenced material: peripheral blood. Source of these receptors: an older man with acute or convalescent COVID-19.

The genes are TRBV6-5 and TRBJ2-7; maybe TRBD1 (6 bases). V was trimmed by 10 bases and J by 1 base, leaving 11 bases between them. This CDR3 is 12 amino acids long. The germline V gene has CDR1 MNHEY and CDR2 SVGAGI. CDR3 in amino acids: CAKPGHSYEQYF. The DNA of the CDR3 is TGTGCCAAACCGGGACATTCCTACGAGCAGTACTTC.

This chain links TRBV4-2 with TRBJ2-1, with a weak D call TRBD2 (5 bases). The CDR3 contains 14 residues. Germline CDR1 and CDR2: LGHNA and YNFKEQ. Between the trimmed V and J ends, which lost 0 bases and 5 bases, there was a span of 8 bases. The CDR3 nucleotides read TGTGCCAGCAGCCAAGAGGACTGGGACAATGAGCAGTTCTTC. This encodes CASSQEDWDNEQFF.

The chain combines TRBV4-1 with TRBJ2-4; 8 bases agree with TRBD2. Trimming removed 2 bases from V and 8 bases from J; junction bases left unmatched: 11. This CDR3 has 16 residues. The germline V gene has CDR1 MGHRA and CDR2 YSYEKL. CDR3 in amino acids: CASSQIVGGASDIQYF. CDR3 bases: TGCGCCAGCAGCCAAATAGTCGGGGGGGCCTCCGACATTCAGTACTTC.

The V gene is TRBV30, the J gene TRBJ1-1, with a possible D match to TRBD1 (5 bases). This CDR3 has 14 amino acids. The germline V gene has CDR1 GTSNPN and CDR2 SVGIG (reference sequence). V was shortened by 2 bases and J by 0 bases, with 10 bases between the two germline ends. Here the CDR3 reads CAWSLWGMNTEAFF. Written as DNA, the CDR3 is TGTGCCTGGAGTCTGTGGGGCATGAACACTGAAGCTTTCTTT.

This chain connects TRBV19 to TRBJ2-5; 8 bases match TRBD1. Germline CDR1 and CDR2: LNHDA and SQIVND (reference sequence). Trimming took 6 bases from V and 2 from J; bases not matched to a gene: 11. The CDR3 is 16 residues long. The CDR3, as DNA: TGTGCCAGTAGCACCCCCGGACAGGGAAAACAAGAGACCCAGTACTTC. It specifies CASSTPGQGKQETQYF.

This clone has only a few counts. The chain employs TRBV7-9 and TRBJ2-2; TRBD2 might be the D (5 bases). This CDR3 contains 14 residues. Germline CDR1 and CDR2: SEHNR and FQNEAQ (reference sequence). Deletions cut 6 bases from V and 0 bases from J, with 8 bases between. The CDR3 loop is CASSEGANTGELFF. CDR3 bases: TGTGCCAGCAGTGAGGGAGCGAACACCGGGGAGCTGTTTTTT.

A few counts support this clone. This sequence joins TRBV3-1 (or the pseudogene TRBV3-2) and TRBJ2-3; 9 bases match TRBD2. From germline, CDR1 is LGHDT and CDR2 YNNKEL (reference sequence). The CDR3 spans 17 residues. V lost 4 bases to trimming and J lost 11 bases; unmatched junction nucleotides: 19. CDR3 region: CASSPPGLAGLLGGQYF. The CDR3 bases are TGTGCCAGCAGCCCCCCGGGGCTAGCGGGGCTCCTAGGCGGGCAGTATTTT.

The rearrangement uses TRBV19 and TRBJ2-7; 8 bases are a match to TRBD1. The CDR3 runs to 16 residues. The trim removed 10 bases at V and 3 bases at J, leaving 17 bases unmatched. The germline V gene encodes CDR1 LNHDA and CDR2 SQIVND (reference sequence). As DNA, the CDR3 is TGTGCCAACCTGACCAGGAGGGACAGGACTTTCTACGAGCAGTACTTC. Translated: CANLTRRDRTFYEQYF.

The chain has TRBV3-1 (or the pseudogene TRBV3-2) and TRBJ2-1, with 16 bases identical to TRBD2. This CDR3 has 18 amino acids. Looked up from germline, CDR1 is LGHDT and CDR2 is YNNKEL (reference sequence). Losses at the gene ends were 2 bases for V and 3 bases for J; bases not matched to a gene: 4. CDR3 region: CASSQSGTSGRDYNEQFF. The CDR3 DNA follows: TGTGCCAGCAGCCAATCCGGGACTAGCGGGAGGGACTACAATGAGCAGTTCTTC.

This clone was detected once. The V call is TRBV11-2, the J call TRBJ1-2, with D uncertain. The V end lost 2 bases, the J end lost 6 bases, and 13 bases lay between the germline ends. CDR3 size: 14 residues. In germline, CDR1 is SGHAT, CDR2 FQNNGV. The CDR3: CASSLRSGEDGYTF. CDR3 DNA: TGTGCCAGCAGCTTAAGGTCCGGGGAGGATGGCTACACCTTC. The full variable domain, in which reference TRBV11-2 and TRBJ1-2 provide the parts outside the CDR3, is EAGVAQSPRYKIIEKRQSVAFWCNPISGHATLYWYQQILGQGPKLLIQFQNNGVVDDSQLPKDRFSAERLKGVDSTLKIQPAKLEDSAVYLCASSLRSGEDGYTFGSGTRLTVV.

This chain joins TRBV3-1 (or the pseudogene TRBV3-2) and TRBJ1-2; 7 nucleotides align to TRBD1. V gave up 3 bases and J gave up 6 bases; unmatched junction bases: 7. Germline V gene lookup returns CDR1 LGHDT and CDR2 YNNKEL (reference sequence). The CDR3 spans 14 residues. As DNA, the CDR3 is TGTGCCAGCAGCCAGCGAAGACAGGGCCATGGCTACACCTTC. Amino acids: CASSQRRQGHGYTF.

The V call is TRBV27, the J call TRBJ1-1; D perhaps matches TRBD1 (5 bases). CDR3 length: 15 residues. CDR1 and CDR2 from the germline V gene are MNHEY and SMNVEV (reference sequence). Trimming removed 5 bases from V and 0 bases from J, with 13 bases in between. The CDR3, as DNA: TGTGCCAGCAGTCAAACCTCGACAGTGAACACTGAAGCTTTCTTT. Translating it yields CASSQTSTVNTEAFF.

The chain is built from TRBV5-1 and TRBJ1-1; D is uncertain. CDR1 and CDR2 (germline): SGHRS, YFSETQ. The CDR3 spans 14 residues. Trimming cost V 5 bases and J 4 bases, with 15 bases left between them. CDR3 amino acids: CASSFGEIPTEAFF. The DNA of the CDR3 is TGCGCCAGCAGTTTCGGGGAGATCCCCACTGAAGCTTTCTTT. Full variable domain (remainder filled in from reference TRBV5-1 and TRBJ1-1): KAGVTQTPRYLIKTRGQQVTLSCSPISGHRSVSWYQQTPGQGLQFLFEYFSETQRNKGNFPGRFSGRQFSNSRSEMNVSTLELGDSALYLCASSFGEIPTEAFFGQGTRLTVV.

The rearrangement links TRBV19 to TRBJ1-5; D unresolved. Per the germline V gene, CDR1 is LNHDA and CDR2 is SQIVND (reference sequence). This CDR3 region has 13 residues. V lost 7 bases and J lost 5, with 12 bases in between. The CDR3 spells CASIPGGDQPQHF. The CDR3 DNA reads TGTGCCAGTATCCCCGGCGGGGATCAGCCCCAGCATTTT.

The V and J genes are TRBV6-5 and TRBJ2-5, with 11 bases matching TRBD2. Germline V CDR1 and CDR2: MNHEY, SVGAGI. V was clipped by 4 bases and J by 4 bases; unmatched bases: 8. There are 16 residues in the CDR3. CDR3 coding DNA: TGTGCCAGCAGTTCCGGACTAGCGGGCACATTAGAGACCCAGTACTTC. It yields the protein CASSSGLAGTLETQYF.